This record looks at one T cell receptor (beta chain) sequence and its context. This table comes from immunoSEQ multiplex PCR, and its TCRdb copy is limited to in-frame clones, with some not included. Of around 180,000 clones in the sample, 80% to 90% were seen once. The data are from a study of T cell responses to AZD1222 COVID-19 vaccine. Germline V gene data show CDR1 as MNHEY and CDR2 as SMNVEV (reference sequence). V was trimmed by 6 bases and J by 7 bases, leaving 7 bases between them. The CDR3 totals 11 residues. This clonotype was obtained from an adult in good health. Sample: peripheral blood, taken on day 0 of MenACWY control vaccination. V is TRBV27 and J is TRBJ2-4; D is uncertain. CDR3 DNA sequence: TGTGCCAGCAGCCTCGGGAACATTCAGTACTTC. This encodes CASSLGNIQYF.